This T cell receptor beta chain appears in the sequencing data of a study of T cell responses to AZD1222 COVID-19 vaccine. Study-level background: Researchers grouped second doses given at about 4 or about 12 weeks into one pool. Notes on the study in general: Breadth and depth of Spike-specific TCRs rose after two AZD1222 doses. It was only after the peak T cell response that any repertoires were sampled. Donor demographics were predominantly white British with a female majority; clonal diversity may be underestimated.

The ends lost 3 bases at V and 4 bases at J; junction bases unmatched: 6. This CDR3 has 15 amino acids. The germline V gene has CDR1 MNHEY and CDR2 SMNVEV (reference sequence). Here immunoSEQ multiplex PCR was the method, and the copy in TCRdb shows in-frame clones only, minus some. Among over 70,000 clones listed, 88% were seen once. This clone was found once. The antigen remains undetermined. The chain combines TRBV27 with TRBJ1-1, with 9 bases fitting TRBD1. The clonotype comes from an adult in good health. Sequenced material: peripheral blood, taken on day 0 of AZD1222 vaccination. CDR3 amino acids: CASSLSGTGITEAFF. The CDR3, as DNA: TGTGCCAGCAGTTTGTCCGGGACAGGGATCACTGAAGCTTTCTTT.